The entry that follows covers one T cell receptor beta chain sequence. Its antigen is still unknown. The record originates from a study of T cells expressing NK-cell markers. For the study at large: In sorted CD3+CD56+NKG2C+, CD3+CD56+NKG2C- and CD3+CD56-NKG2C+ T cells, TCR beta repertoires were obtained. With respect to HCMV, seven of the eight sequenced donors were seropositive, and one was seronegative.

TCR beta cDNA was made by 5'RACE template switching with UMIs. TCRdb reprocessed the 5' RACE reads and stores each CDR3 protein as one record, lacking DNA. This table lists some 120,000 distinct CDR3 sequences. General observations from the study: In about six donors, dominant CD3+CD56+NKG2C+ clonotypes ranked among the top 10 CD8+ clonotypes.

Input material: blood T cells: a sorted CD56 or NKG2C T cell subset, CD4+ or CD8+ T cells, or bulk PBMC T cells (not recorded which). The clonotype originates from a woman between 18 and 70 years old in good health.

CDR3 protein: CASSEPGRSTEAFF. This chain links TRBV25-1 with TRBJ1-1; absent DNA, TCRdb's TRBD1 call cannot be checked. Germline V gene lookup returns CDR1 MGHDK and CDR2 SYGVNS. This CDR3 spans 14 amino acids.